Below, one T cell receptor beta chain is given with its context. The antigen it recognizes is unknown. No base quality information exists; no much larger clone differs at one position. The sample is drawn from a study of OX40 agonist ivuxolimab in advanced cancers. Study-wide context: Ivuxolimab was a fully human IgG2 agonistic monoclonal antibody targeting the costimulatory receptor OX40 (CD134). The dose-escalation cohort was roughly 80% male with a mean age of roughly 62 years, ranging from roughly 23 to 79. Peripheral TCRbeta sequencing aimed to test whether ivuxolimab altered TCR sequence diversity and caused clonal T-cell expansion. Patients were allowed to have had prior anti-PD-1, anti-PD-L1 or anti-CTLA-4 therapy, and approximately 40% of the dose-escalation patients had been treated with checkpoint inhibitors. Intravenous ivuxolimab was administered to patients every 2 weeks at six dose levels: 0.01, 0.1, 0.3, 1.5, 3 and 10 mg/kg. Partial responses occurred in three dose-escalation patients: two with cutaneous melanoma and one with hepatocellular carcinoma. Of the approximately 50 dose-escalation patients, hepatocellular carcinoma was present in about 20, melanoma in some 15, renal cell carcinoma in 9 and head and neck cancer in 9. The paper covers the monotherapy dose-escalation part of the phase I ivuxolimab trial, which included N = 52 patients. Broader findings and caveats from the paper: Low levels of normalized T-cell clonal expansion were also seen in some nonresponding patients. In the 0.1-3.0 mg/kg groups, partial responders were among the patients with the lowest normalized peripheral clonal expansion, particularly in CD8+ T cells. At doses from 0.1 to 3.0 mg/kg, clonal expansion was seen in both CD4+ and CD8+ blood T cells between baseline and week 6. After ivuxolimab, more expanded clones were found on average in CD8+ T cells than in CD4+ T cells. The antigen specificity of the peripheral T cells that underwent clonal expansion was not determined.

Genomic DNA was isolated from the sorted cells so that the TCRbeta CDR3 region could be sequenced. TCRbeta CDR3 regions were sequenced using the immunoSEQ Assay. In its TCRdb copy, this immuneACCESS table keeps in-frame sequences only and misses some clones. Where compared with another copy, unresolved V genes explain less than half of these, and the others have no known cause. The sample table records about 37,000 clones; roughly 87% of these occur just once. The biggest ten clones account for around 20% of the sample. Patients with a history of autoimmune disease or receiving systemic immunosuppression were excluded from the trial. Peripheral blood for TCR sequencing was drawn from every dose cohort at baseline, at cycle 4 day 1 and at cycle 7 day 1. The samples were drawn from a first-in-human, open-label, multicenter phase I dose-escalation trial of ivuxolimab. The trial enrolled adults with locally advanced or metastatic head and neck squamous cell, hepatocellular, melanoma or renal cell carcinoma. Before TCR sequencing, CD4+ and CD8+ T cells were separately sorted from peripheral blood.

This sample comprised CD4+ or CD8+ T cells sorted from blood, obtained in a trial of the OX40 agonist ivuxolimab. This TCR derives from an adult with an advanced solid tumor such as melanoma, head and neck, liver or kidney cancer.

Here is the DNA: TGTGCCAGCAGCCGTCCCTTAGCGGGGGGCCCCGATACGCAGTATTTT. This gives the protein CASSRPLAGGPDTQYF. The chain is encoded by TRBV7-8 joined to TRBJ2-3; 10 bases in between match TRBD2. CDR1 and CDR2 were assigned from the germline V gene as SGHVS and FQNEAQ. The CDR3 goes from the cysteine to the phenylalanine over 16 residues. The sequence is cut down to CDR3 DNA, 48 bases in frame from base 1. Here V drops 5 bases and J drops 6 bases, and the junction holds 11 bases not matched to any gene. The CDR3, completed at both ends by the reference TRBV7-8 and TRBJ2-3 genes, gives the full variable domain GAGVSQSPRYKVAKRGQDVALRCDPISGHVSLFWYQQALGQGPEFLTYFQNEAQLDKSGLPSDRFFAERPEGSVSTLKIQRTQQEDSAVYLCASSRPLAGGPDTQYFGPGTRLTVL.